The entry that follows covers one T cell receptor beta chain sequence. The antigen remains undetermined. Via CD45RO/CCR7/CD25/CD127/CD95/CD27, cells of the CD4+ naive, central memory, regulatory and stem cell-like memory subsets were sorted. Germline lookup yields CDR1 SGHTA and CDR2 FQGNSA. V was pared by 4 bases and J by 0 bases, with 4 bases of the junction left unmatched. The CDR3 spans 15 residues. This sample stems from a study of beta chain features in type 1 diabetes. General study findings and limits: Any HLA-type effect on TCRB rearrangement remained unresolved here.

Expressed TCRB transcripts were sequenced because the entire RNA isolate underwent reverse transcription. Measured with immunoSEQ multiplex PCR; TCRdb has only the in-frame clones, and not every one. The sample records nearly 250,000 clones, around 68% being singletons. The receptor comes from a man aged 25-40 years in good health. The chain has TRBV7-2 and TRBJ2-7, with 9 nucleotides matching TRBD1. The material sequenced was naive CD4+ T cells from blood. The chain's CDR3 is CASSSQGAYSYEQYF. The DNA of the CDR3 is TGTGCCAGCAGCTCACAGGGGGCGTACTCCTACGAGCAGTACTTC.